The next 18 T cell receptor beta chains were all read from a single sample in a study of T cell repertoires in cytomegalovirus infection. MiXCR, run by TCRdb on the reads, gives a single entry per CDR3 protein. The sample has 200,000 to 250,000 distinct CDR3 sequences, approximately 22% seen once. Sequencing input: CD8+ T cells from PBMCs. These receptors were collected from a human donor in good health (CMV status not recorded). Some clones in this sample may be carry-over from other donors' samples.

Comment on this clonotype: At one end the junction does not follow the germline gene, possibly because of a read error. The rearrangement links TRBV12-3 or TRBV12-4 to TRBJ2-1; the match to TRBD1 covers 10 bases. This CDR3 is built from 16 residues. The CDR3 DNA follows: TGTGCCAACAGTCTCTGGACAGGGGGGTCCTACAATGAGCAGTTCTTC. It codes for CANSLWTGGSYNEQFF.

This chain joins TRBV10-3 and TRBJ2-1, with TRBD1 matching over 9 bases. The CDR3 has 15 residues. CDR1 is ENHRY, CDR2 SYGVKD, per germline. V was pared by 1 base and J by 8 bases, with 6 bases of the junction left unmatched. The DNA for the CDR3 is TGTGCCATCAGTGAGTTGGGGACAGGGTCGTATGAGCAGTTCTTC. Residues: CAISELGTGSYEQFF.

This clonotype was observed a few times. In DNA, the CDR3 is TGTGCCAGCAGCTCCCCGACGGTAAACGGAAACACCATATATTTT. Translated, it gives CASSSPTVNGNTIYF. V and J are TRBV7-9 and TRBJ1-3; the D is unclear. V dropped 4 bases and J dropped 4 bases, with 14 bases sitting between them. The CDR3 contains 15 residues. In germline, CDR1 is SEHNR, CDR2 FQNEAQ (reference sequence).

The chain couples TRBV2 to TRBJ2-5; 7 bases fit TRBD1. CDR3 length equals 14 residues. The V gene end was trimmed by 4 bases and the J gene end by 5 bases; junction bases not matched to a gene: 7. Germline CDR1 reads SNHLY; CDR2 reads FYNNEI. Here the CDR3 reads CASSVEGALETQYF. The CDR3, as DNA: TGTGCCAGCAGTGTTGAGGGGGCTTTGGAGACCCAGTACTTC.

This clonotype was counted many times. CDR3 DNA sequence: TGTGCCAGCAGCTATTACCATGGCACCTACGAGCAGTACTTC. Its protein product is CASSYYHGTYEQYF. This chain uses TRBV7-2 with TRBJ2-7; no clear D. Trimming shortened V by 4 bases and J by 2 bases, and 12 bases separated the two germline ends. The CDR3 extends over 14 amino acids. The germline V gene has CDR1 SGHTA and CDR2 FQGNSA.

J is TRBJ2-1 and V is TRBV2; TRBD2 agrees at 11 bases. Germline V lookup: CDR1 SNHLY, CDR2 FYNNEI. The CDR3 is made up of 14 amino acids. V lost 11 bases to trimming and J lost 8 bases; unmatched junction nucleotides: 11. The CDR3: CAGIAGGRPDEQFF. The CDR3, as DNA: TGTGCCGGAATAGCGGGGGGGCGCCCTGATGAGCAGTTCTTC. Combining the CDR3 with reference TRBV2 and TRBJ2-1 gives the whole variable domain EPEVTQTPSHQVTQMGQEVILRCVPISNHLYFYWYRQILGQKVEFLVSFYNNEISEKSEIFDDQFSVERPDGSNFTLKIRSTKLEDSAMYFCAGIAGGRPDEQFFGPGTRLTVL.

The chain combines TRBV7-8 with TRBJ2-5, with a weak D call TRBD1 (6 bases). The V end was cut by 5 bases, the J end by 2 bases, with 12 bases between. CDR1 and CDR2 (germline): SGHVS, FQNEAQ. This CDR3 region has 14 residues. In nucleotides, the CDR3 is TGTGCCAGCAGCCGGACAGAGCAACAAGAGACCCAGTACTTC. It specifies CASSRTEQQETQYF.

This rearrangement joins TRBV29-1 to TRBJ2-1; TRBD2 might be the D (5 bases). The germline gives CDR1 SQVTM, CDR2 ANQGSEA. CDR3 length equals 17 residues. Between the trimmed V and J ends, which lost 1 base and 0 bases, there was a span of 16 bases. Here the CDR3 reads CSVEGVTGESSYNEQFF. The DNA for the CDR3 is TGCAGCGTTGAAGGGGTTACCGGGGAAAGCTCCTACAATGAGCAGTTCTTC.

A remark on this clonotype: Its ends do not fully match the called genes, so a read error is possible. The V gene is TRBV5-4, the J gene TRBJ2-6; D not certain. The CDR3 extends over 16 amino acids. CDR1 SGHNT and CDR2 YYREEE come from the germline V gene (reference sequence). CDR3 sequence (DNA): TGTACCAGCAGCTTGGCCTCCGGAACTGGGGCCAACGTCCTGACTTTC. The encoded protein is CTSSLASGTGANVLTF.

The chain recombines TRBV9 with TRBJ1-2; no clear D gene. Trimming cost V 1 base and J 4 bases, with 8 bases left between them. This CDR3 is built from 13 residues. Germline loops: CDR1 SGDLS, CDR2 YYNGEE. CDR3 in DNA: TGTGCCAGCAGCGTAATGGCGGGCTATGGCTACACCTTC. Its translation is CASSVMAGYGYTF.

The chain couples TRBV12-3 or TRBV12-4 to TRBJ2-2; D unresolved. Trimming removed 3 bases at V and 2 bases at J, with 7 bases between. The CDR3 contains 14 residues. For the CDR3, the DNA is TGTGCCAGCAGTTTCACCCGAAACACCGGGGAGCTGTTTTTT. This gives the protein CASSFTRNTGELFF.

In its sample, this clonotype was seen a few times. This chain connects TRBV29-1 to TRBJ2-2, with D uncertain. The CDR3 spans 12 residues. The ends were cut back, 5 bases at V and 4 bases at J, with 8 bases in the middle. Germline CDR1 reads SQVTM; CDR2 reads ANQGSEA. The CDR3 nucleotides are TGCAGCGTTTTAGCCGCCACCGGGGAGCTGTTTTTT. Protein: CSVLAATGELFF.

V gene TRBV12-3 or TRBV12-4 combines with J gene TRBJ1-4; 7 bases fit TRBD1. The V and J ends lost 6 bases and 0 bases, in that order; junction bases with no gene match: 7. CDR3 size: 16 residues. The CDR3 DNA reads as TGTGCCAGCAGGATGACCGGGACAGCAACTAATGAAAAACTGTTTTTT. Its protein product is CASRMTGTATNEKLFF.

The chain carries TRBV28 and TRBJ2-1; D is unresolved. The CDR3 is 13 residues long. V was cut by 5 bases and J by 2 bases, with 7 bases left in between. Germline V CDR1 and CDR2: MDHEN, SYDVKM. The chain's CDR3 is CASSPQAYNEQFF. The CDR3, as DNA: TGTGCCAGCAGTCCTCAGGCCTACAATGAGCAGTTCTTC.

In its sample, this clonotype was seen a few times. The J gene is TRBJ2-1, the V gene TRBV20-1; no clear D. CDR1 DFQATT and CDR2 SNEGSKA come from the germline V gene (reference sequence). This CDR3 is 11 amino acids long. V was pared by 0 bases and J by 10 bases, with 7 bases between. CDR3 bases: TGCAGTGCTAGAGATGTCGCGGAGCAGTTCTTC. Encoded protein: CSARDVAEQFF.

The chain uses TRBV2 and TRBJ2-3; D is possibly TRBD1 or TRBD2 (5 bases each). Germline values: CDR1 SNHLY, CDR2 FYNNEI. V was cut by 8 bases and J by 2 bases, with 20 bases left in between. The CDR3 has 16 residues. The CDR3 DNA sequence: TGTGCCAGCTCTCCCCGGGGCAGACTACCCACAGATACGCAGTATTTT. This gives the protein CASSPRGRLPTDTQYF.

This clonotype was detected only a few times. The chain has TRBV12-3 or TRBV12-4 and TRBJ1-3, with D perhaps matching TRBD1 (6 bases). V lost 3 bases to trimming and J lost 7 bases, with 13 bases between them. The CDR3 runs to 14 residues. CDR3 amino acids: CASSLGGRGNTIYF. DNA for the CDR3: TGTGCCAGCAGTTTGGGGGGGCGCGGCAACACCATATATTTT.

This chain links TRBV7-6 with TRBJ2-7; D could derive from TRBD1 or TRBD2 (6 bases each). The V end lost 1 base, the J end lost 4 bases, and 11 bases lay between the germline ends. CDR1 and CDR2 from the germline V gene are SGHVS and FNYEAQ. CDR3 length equals 14 residues. The CDR3 here is CASSLEGGTYEQYF. The CDR3 nucleotides are TGTGCCAGCAGCTTAGAGGGGGGCACGTACGAGCAGTACTTC. The full variable domain, its missing parts supplied by reference TRBV7-6 and TRBJ2-7, is GAGVSQSPRYKVTKRGQDVALRCDPISGHVSLYWYRQALGQGPEFLTYFNYEAQQDKSGLPNDRFSAERPEGSISTLTIQRTEQRDSAMYRCASSLEGGTYEQYFGPGTRLTVT.